Listed below are T cell receptor beta chains from one sample, sequenced in a study of human T cells and chemical hapten exposure. TCRdb processed the RACE reads anew with MiXCR; each CDR3 protein has one entry. The repertoire holds fewer than 95,000 distinct CDR3 sequences, under 12% seen once, with less than 2.5% in the top ten. Source: whole blood, taken in connection with sensitization to the hapten diphenylcyclopropenone (DPC). The receptors originated from a man aged 40-50 years with alopecia areata. Some clones in this sample may be carry-over from other donors' samples. Each CDR3 is given with its conserved first and last residue. A D gene is named only where the DNA matches it firmly. Size is stated for part of the rows, as once, few or many counts, or as a class when the clone is expanded.

V gene,J gene,D gene,clone size,CDR3 protein,CDR3 DNA
TRBV5-5,TRBJ2-1,.,.,CASSRAGSYNEQFF,TGTGCCAGCAGCAGGGCGGGCTCCTACAATGAGCAGTTCTTC
TRBV12-3/TRBV12-4,TRBJ2-1,.,.,CASSLVRGRAYNEQFF,TGTGCCAGCAGTTTAGTGCGGGGGCGAGCCTACAATGAGCAGTTCTTC
TRBV5-5,TRBJ1-5,.,many,CASSSSTSSNQPQHF,TGTGCCAGCAGCTCGTCGACATCTAGCAATCAGCCCCAGCATTTT
TRBV5-1,TRBJ2-7,.,.,CASSSTSGQPYEQYF,TGCGCCAGCTCGAGTACGAGCGGGCAACCCTACGAGCAGTACTTC
TRBV10-3,TRBJ1-2,.,few,CAISGGYYGYTF,TGTGCCATCTCGGGGGGGTACTATGGCTACACCTTC
TRBV7-2,TRBJ2-5,.,.,CASSSYLSETQYF,TGTGCCAGCAGCTCCTACCTATCGGAGACCCAGTACTTC
TRBV6-2/TRBV6-3,TRBJ2-1,TRBD2,many,CASSPGTSGRKEFF,TGTGCCAGCAGCCCCGGGACTAGCGGGAGGAAGGAGTTCTTC
TRBV7-9,TRBJ2-1,TRBD1,few,CASSLDLGQSKHNEQFF,TGTGCCAGCAGCTTAGACCTGGGACAGTCCAAGCACAATGAGCAGTTCTTC
TRBV18,TRBJ2-7,.,.,CASSPPARSGEQYF,TGTGCCAGCTCACCACCGGCCAGGTCGGGCGAGCAGTACTTC
TRBV29-1,TRBJ1-1,TRBD1,.,CSVVTGLDTEAFF,TGCAGCGTTGTGACAGGGCTCGACACTGAAGCTTTCTTT
TRBV7-2,TRBJ2-3,TRBD2,.,CASSPNPPGGATDTQYF,TGTGCCAGCAGCCCAAATCCTCCGGGAGGCGCCACAGATACGCAGTATTTT
TRBV7-2,TRBJ2-5,.,few,CASSGQGSRGAETQYF,TGTGCCAGCAGCGGACAAGGGAGTCGGGGTGCAGAGACCCAGTACTTC
TRBV7-9,TRBJ1-6,TRBD1,many,CASSAEGQSNSPLHF,TGTGCCAGCAGCGCAGAGGGACAGAGTAATTCACCCCTCCACTTT
TRBV5-5,TRBJ2-2,TRBD1,.,CASSLADRKMNTGELFF,TGTGCCAGCAGCTTGGCGGACAGGAAAATGAACACCGGGGAGCTGTTTTTT
TRBV4-1,TRBJ2-4,.,.,CASSRPTSRGDIQYF,TGCGCCAGCAGCCGTCCGACAAGCCGAGGGGACATTCAGTACTTC
TRBV7-6,TRBJ1-5,.,many,CASSLVDQPQHF,TGTGCCAGCAGCTTAGTGGATCAGCCCCAGCATTTT
TRBV7-2,TRBJ1-5,.,.,CASSLTGHQPQHF,TGTGCCAGCAGCTTAACAGGCCATCAGCCCCAGCATTTT
TRBV28,TRBJ2-6,.,.,CASLGGANVLTF,TGTGCCAGCCTGGGAGGGGCCAACGTCCTGACTTTC
TRBV20-1,TRBJ2-7,TRBD1,many,CSARVGTGAYEQYF,TGCAGTGCTAGAGTCGGGACAGGGGCCTACGAGCAGTACTTC
TRBV7-9,TRBJ1-5,TRBD1,many,CASSAGQELDQPQHF,TGTGCCAGCAGCGCGGGACAGGAGTTAGATCAGCCCCAGCATTTT
TRBV20-1,TRBJ2-3,TRBD2,few,CSASPGLAGADTQYF,TGCAGTGCTAGCCCAGGACTAGCGGGAGCGGATACGCAGTATTTT
TRBV2,TRBJ1-2,.,few,CASSEGTVPYGYTF,TGTGCCAGCAGTGAGGGTACAGTCCCATATGGCTACACCTTC
TRBV21-1,TRBJ2-5,.,few,CASSQGREEETQYF,TGTGCCAGCAGCCAAGGGAGGGAGGAAGAGACCCAGTACTTC
TRBV27,TRBJ1-1,.,.,CASSTGYTEAFF,TGTGCCAGCAGCACAGGGTACACTGAAGCTTTCTTT
TRBV7-9,TRBJ1-4,.,.,CASRGTTGTFF,TGTGCCAGCAGAGGGACGACCGGGACCTTCTTT
TRBV7-9,TRBJ2-3,.,few,CASSLVPLAESAQGTQYF,TGTGCCAGCAGCTTAGTTCCCCTAGCCGAGTCGGCACAGGGTACGCAGTATTTT
TRBV12-3/TRBV12-4,TRBJ1-5,.,many,CASSFGNQPQHF,TGTGCCAGCAGTTTTGGCAATCAGCCCCAGCATTTT
TRBV29-1,TRBJ2-2,TRBD2,.,CSVGKWEGTGELFF,TGCAGCGTTGGGAAGTGGGAGGGTACCGGGGAGCTGTTTTTT
TRBV12-3/TRBV12-4,TRBJ2-3,.,.,CASRLSGTNTDTQYF,TGTGCCAGCAGACTTTCCGGGACAAACACAGATACGCAGTATTTT
TRBV19,TRBJ1-5,.,.,CASSNSGEVNQPQHF,TGTGCCAGTTCCAACTCAGGGGAAGTAAATCAGCCCCAGCATTTT
TRBV29-1,TRBJ2-5,TRBD1,few,CSVEDRRGQGAQETQYF,TGCAGCGTTGAAGATCGCCGGGGACAGGGGGCGCAAGAGACCCAGTACTTC
TRBV20-1,TRBJ2-3,TRBD2,.,CSAGTGLAGEDTQYF,TGCAGTGCTGGAACGGGACTAGCGGGAGAGGATACGCAGTATTTT